Described below is a single T cell receptor beta chain sequence and its context. Per the original data handling: Amplification with reference gene primers provided the estimates of nucleated cell counts. The protocol was immunoSEQ multiplex PCR, while the TCRdb copy is restricted to in-frame clones and leaves out a portion. The V and J calls and clone size come from that table; D and trimming were worked out from the DNA. The sample has roughly 27,000 clones, 91% seen once. This record belongs to a study of blood T cell repertoires in COVID-19. Study-wide background: Nucleic acid was either cDNA or gDNA, and it came from T cells, B-cell-depleted T cells, or PBMCs.

CDR1 is MNHEY, CDR2 SVGAGI, per germline. Trimming took 2 bases from V and 0 from J, leaving 8 bases between them. This CDR3 contains 15 residues. The origin of this receptor is a human donor with active COVID-19. The donor label of this sample is uncertain. Sequencing was done on a sample of peripheral blood. The chain carries TRBV6-5 and TRBJ2-1; TRBD1 might be the D (6 bases). The CDR3 DNA sequence: TGTGCCAGCAGTTACCGGGACATCTCCTACAATGAGCAGTTCTTC. Protein: CASSYRDISYNEQFF.